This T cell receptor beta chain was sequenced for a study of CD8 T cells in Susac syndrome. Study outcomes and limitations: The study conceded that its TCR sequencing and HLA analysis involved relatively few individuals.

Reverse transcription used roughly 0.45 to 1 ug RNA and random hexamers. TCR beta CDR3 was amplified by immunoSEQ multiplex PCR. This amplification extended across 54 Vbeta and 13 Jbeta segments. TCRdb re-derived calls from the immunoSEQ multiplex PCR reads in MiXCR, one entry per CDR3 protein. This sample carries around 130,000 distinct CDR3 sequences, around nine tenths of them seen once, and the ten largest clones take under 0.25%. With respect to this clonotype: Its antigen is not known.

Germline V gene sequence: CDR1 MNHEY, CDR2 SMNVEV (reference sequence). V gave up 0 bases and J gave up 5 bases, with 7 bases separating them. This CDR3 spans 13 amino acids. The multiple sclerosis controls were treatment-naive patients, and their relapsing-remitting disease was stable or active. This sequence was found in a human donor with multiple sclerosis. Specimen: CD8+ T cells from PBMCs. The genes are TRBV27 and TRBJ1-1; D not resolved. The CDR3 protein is CASSLSGTTEAFF. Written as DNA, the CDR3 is TGTGCCAGCAGTTTATCGGGCACTACTGAAGCTTTCTTT.